The entry below gives a single T cell receptor (beta chain) sequence along with its context. Its antigen is still unknown. Then a second PCR, running roughly 7 to 11 cycles, was carried out with a sample-barcoded 5' primer and a J-beta primer mix. TCRdb reprocessed the 5' RACE reads with MiXCR, giving one entry per CDR3 protein. The table records about 780,000 distinct CDR3 sequences, around 50% of them present only once. V gave up 5 bases and J gave up 4 bases, with 2 bases separating them. The CDR3 contains 10 residues. CDR1 and CDR2 (germline): MDHEN, SYDVKM. Isolation per sample recovered at least 6.5 million PBMCs. This record belongs to a study of blood T cells in healthy people across ages. Overall study results and limits: Long-lived donors exceeded aged donors in naive CD4+ cells and diversity.

The sequence came from an older man in good health. The V gene is TRBV28, the J gene TRBJ1-2, with no clear D. The sequenced sample consisted of blood. The CDR3, as DNA: TGTGCCAGCAGTCGCTATGGCTACACCTTC. Protein sequence: CASSRYGYTF.